A selection of T cell receptor beta chains follows, all from one sample in a study of T-cell reconstitution after alpha-beta-depleted transplantation in children. TCRdb ran MiXCR on the PCR reads and lists one entry per CDR3 protein. The sample carries 45,000 to 50,000 distinct CDR3 sequences, 40% to 65% recorded once. The sequenced sample was peripheral blood, obtained before TCRalphabeta/CD19-depleted stem cell transplant. These receptors were collected from a boy under three years old with SCID, due to receive a stem cell transplant. Both conserved end residues are part of each CDR3. The D gene is left open where the match is weak. Clone sizes are given selectively: once, few, many, or a class where the clone is expanded.

CDR3aa,CDR3nt,j_gene,d_gene,v_gene,abundance
CSAWRGQETQYF,TGCAGTGCTTGGCGGGGGCAAGAGACCCAGTACTTC,TRBJ2-5,TRBD2,TRBV20-1,NA
CASSPSGGAYNEQFF,TGTGCCAGCAGCCCTAGCGGGGGGGCCTACAATGAGCAGTTCTTC,TRBJ2-1,TRBD2,TRBV11-3,NA
CASSWTGAQETQYF,TGTGCCAGCAGTTGGACAGGGGCGCAGGAGACCCAGTACTTC,TRBJ2-5,TRBD1,TRBV28,once
CASSVQGTSLSGNTIYF,TGTGCCAGCAGCGTTCAGGGGACCTCGCTTTCTGGAAACACCATATATTTT,TRBJ1-3,NA,TRBV9,many
CASSLVSGGSIDNEQFF,TGTGCCAGCAGCTTAGTCTCCGGGGGGAGTATAGACAATGAGCAGTTCTTC,TRBJ2-1,TRBD2,TRBV7-2,few
CASSAPGSYEQYF,TGTGCCAGCAGCGCCCCAGGGTCCTACGAGCAGTACTTC,TRBJ2-7,NA,TRBV7-9,once
CSARRLADYNEQFF,TGCAGTGCTAGAAGACTAGCAGACTACAATGAGCAGTTCTTC,TRBJ2-1,TRBD2,TRBV20-1,NA
CDSSQDQGLALNYEQYF,TGTGACAGCAGCCAAGATCAGGGGCTAGCGCTAAACTACGAGCAGTACTTC,TRBJ2-7,NA,TRBV4-2,NA
CASSLRPDRSYNEQFF,TGTGCCAGCAGCTTGCGTCCGGACAGGAGCTACAATGAGCAGTTCTTC,TRBJ2-1,TRBD1,TRBV5-5,NA
CAISRQGASYEQYF,TGTGCCATCAGTAGACAGGGGGCTTCCTACGAGCAGTACTTC,TRBJ2-7,TRBD1,TRBV10-3,few
CASTRGRKNTEAFF,TGTGCCAGCACTAGGGGGAGGAAGAACACTGAAGCTTTCTTT,TRBJ1-1,NA,TRBV5-6,NA
CASSLVRGDGYTF,TGTGCCAGCAGCTTAGTTAGGGGCGATGGCTACACCTTC,TRBJ1-2,NA,TRBV7-9,few
CASSQEGQHTGELFF,TGCGCCAGCAGCCAAGAGGGGCAACACACCGGGGAGCTGTTTTTT,TRBJ2-2,NA,TRBV4-3,NA
CSVVRRAGYGYTF,TGCAGCGTTGTTCGGAGGGCGGGCTATGGCTACACCTTC,TRBJ1-2,NA,TRBV29-1,few
CSSRTGGDTQYF,TGCAGCTCCCGCACGGGGGGCGATACGCAGTATTTT,TRBJ2-3,NA,TRBV29-1,NA
CASSQDRGTGSNEQYF,TGCGCCAGCAGCCAAGATAGGGGGACAGGGTCAAACGAGCAGTACTTC,TRBJ2-7,TRBD1,TRBV4-3,NA
CASSSGTVRGTDTQYF,TGCGCCAGCAGCTCGGGGACCGTCCGGGGCACAGATACGCAGTATTTT,TRBJ2-3,NA,TRBV5-1,few
CASSQTGGYGMNTEAFF,TGCGCCAGCAGCCAAACGGGCGGGTACGGCATGAACACTGAAGCTTTCTTT,TRBJ1-1,NA,TRBV5-1,NA
CASSVSGGSSYEQYF,TGTGCCAGCAGCGTATCAGGCGGGAGCTCCTACGAGCAGTACTTC,TRBJ2-7,TRBD2,TRBV9,NA
CASSQDGVGVQYF,TGCGCCAGCAGCCAAGACGGTGTTGGAGTTCAGTACTTC,TRBJ2-7,NA,TRBV4-1,NA
CSLPGQGDFYEQYF,TGCAGTCTGCCGGGGCAGGGGGATTTTTACGAGCAGTACTTC,TRBJ2-7,TRBD1,TRBV20-1,NA
CASSTDWTRDNEQFF,TGTGCCAGTAGTACCGACTGGACCCGCGACAATGAGCAGTTCTTC,TRBJ2-1,NA,TRBV19,NA
CASSQDPGVSGALYNEQFF,TGCGCCAGCAGCCAAGACCCAGGTGTTAGCGGGGCGCTCTACAATGAGCAGTTCTTC,TRBJ2-1,TRBD2,TRBV4-3,few
CASSQEGTSPQETQYF,TGTGCCAGCAGCCAAGAAGGGACTAGCCCCCAAGAGACCCAGTACTTC,TRBJ2-5,TRBD2,TRBV3-1,many
CASSLGKTGGTEAFF,TGTGCCAGCAGCTTAGGCAAGACAGGGGGTACTGAAGCTTTCTTT,TRBJ1-1,TRBD1,TRBV7-9,NA
CASSSTSGVGEQFF,TGTGCCAGCAGCTCGACTAGCGGGGTGGGTGAGCAGTTCTTC,TRBJ2-1,TRBD2,TRBV6-4,NA
CSASPGTGGDLTYEQYF,TGCAGTGCTAGCCCCGGGACGGGGGGCGATCTTACCTACGAGCAGTACTTC,TRBJ2-7,NA,TRBV20-1,NA
CASSSDSGGAPYNEQFF,TGTGCCAGCAGCTCTGATAGCGGGGGAGCTCCCTACAATGAGCAGTTCTTC,TRBJ2-1,TRBD2,TRBV13,few
CSATDDAGLSGANVLTF,TGCAGTGCTACCGACGACGCGGGGCTCTCTGGGGCCAACGTCCTGACTTTC,TRBJ2-6,NA,TRBV20-1,few
CASSFGLASYEQYF,TGTGCCAGCAGCTTTGGACTAGCCTCCTACGAGCAGTACTTC,TRBJ2-7,TRBD2,TRBV13,NA
CAGVPGLADEQFF,TGTGCCGGCGTACCGGGACTGGCCGATGAGCAGTTCTTC,TRBJ2-1,NA,TRBV6-6,NA
CASSLSMGVTAEELFF,TGTGCCAGCAGTTTATCGATGGGGGTTACGGCGGAGGAGCTGTTTTTT,TRBJ2-2,NA,TRBV27,once
CASSEVGGATDTQYF,TGTGCCAGCAGTGAAGTTGGCGGGGCCACAGATACGCAGTATTTT,TRBJ2-3,NA,TRBV6-4,few
CSAVRGGFYNEQFF,TGCAGTGCTGTACGGGGGGGGTTCTACAATGAGCAGTTCTTC,TRBJ2-1,TRBD2,TRBV20-1,NA
CASSLTGETQYF,TGCGCCAGCAGCCTCACCGGGGAGACCCAGTACTTC,TRBJ2-5,NA,TRBV5-1,NA
CATSGTLGGEQFF,TGTGCCACCAGCGGGACTTTGGGCGGTGAGCAGTTCTTC,TRBJ2-1,NA,TRBV24-1,NA
CASSLQGHNEQFF,TGCGCCAGCAGCTTGCAGGGGCACAATGAGCAGTTCTTC,TRBJ2-1,NA,TRBV5-1,NA
CSACSSGGPATHTQYF,TGCAGTGCCTGCTCTAGCGGGGGCCCTGCTACGCATACGCAGTATTTT,TRBJ2-3,TRBD2,TRBV20-1,many
CSARGILAGAQETQYF,TGCAGTGCTAGAGGAATCCTAGCGGGGGCACAAGAGACCCAGTACTTC,TRBJ2-5,TRBD2,TRBV20-1,NA
CSAERQDFYGYTF,TGCAGTGCTGAACGACAGGATTTCTATGGCTACACCTTC,TRBJ1-2,NA,TRBV20-1,NA
CSARASGGDGEQFF,TGCAGTGCTAGGGCTAGCGGGGGGGATGGTGAGCAGTTCTTC,TRBJ2-1,TRBD2,TRBV20-1,once
CASSLPGGWETQYF,TGTGCCAGTAGTCTTCCAGGGGGCTGGGAGACCCAGTACTTC,TRBJ2-5,TRBD1,TRBV19,few
CASSFAGARLSYEQYF,TGTGCCAGCAGCTTTGCGGGTGCACGCCTGTCCTACGAGCAGTACTTC,TRBJ2-7,NA,TRBV7-8,NA